This T cell receptor (beta chain) was recorded in a study of T cells in Graves' hyperthyroidism and ophthalmopathy. V was clipped by 5 bases and J by 4 bases; unmatched bases: 4. The CDR3 covers 14 residues. The germline V gene encodes CDR1 SEHNR and CDR2 FQNEAQ (reference sequence). This clonotype has at least ten counts. Regions amplified from RNA transcripts were the TCR beta CDR3 regions. First-round RT-PCR of the TCR CDR3 relied on the HTBI primer set. TCRdb analysed the multiplex PCR reads with MiXCR anew, one entry per CDR3 protein. The repertoire has around 600,000 distinct CDR3 sequences, 14% of them found once; the top ten carry roughly 7.1%.

The specimen was blood. The V and J genes are TRBV7-9 and TRBJ2-3, with 9 bases that match TRBD1. The clonotype comes from a woman younger than 35 with Graves' ophthalmopathy. For the CDR3, the DNA is TGTGCCAGCAGCCCCGACAGGGGGGCAGATACGCAGTATTTT. This translates into CASSPDRGADTQYF.